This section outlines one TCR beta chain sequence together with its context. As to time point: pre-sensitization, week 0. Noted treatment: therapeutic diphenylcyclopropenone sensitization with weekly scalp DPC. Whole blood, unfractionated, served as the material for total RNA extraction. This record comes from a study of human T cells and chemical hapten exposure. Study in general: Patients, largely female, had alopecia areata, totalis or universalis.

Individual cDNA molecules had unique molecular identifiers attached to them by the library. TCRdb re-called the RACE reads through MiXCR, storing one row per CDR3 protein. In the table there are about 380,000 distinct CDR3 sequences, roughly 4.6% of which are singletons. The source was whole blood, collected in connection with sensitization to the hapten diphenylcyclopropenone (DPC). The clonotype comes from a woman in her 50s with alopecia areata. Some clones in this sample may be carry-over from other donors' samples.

Here the CDR3 reads CASREKFGQTYQPQHF. CDR3 DNA sequence: TGTGCCAGCAGAGAGAAGTTCGGACAGACATATCAGCCCCAGCATTTT. The rearrangement links TRBV6-6 to TRBJ1-5; the D gene is possibly TRBD1 (6 bases). The CDR3 is made up of 16 amino acids. The germline gives CDR1 MNHNY, CDR2 SVGAGI (reference sequence). Trimming cost V 6 bases and J 5 bases, with 20 bases left between them.